These T cell receptor beta chains were read from a single sample in a study of beta chain features in type 1 diabetes. TCRdb's table, derived via immunoSEQ multiplex PCR, lists solely in-frame clones and lacks some. The repertoire holds roughly 730,000 clones, with under 15% as singletons. Sequenced material: naive CD4+ T cells from blood. The receptors were gathered from a man aged 18 to 35 with type 1 diabetes. The CDR3 runs from the conserved cysteine through the conserved F or W. The D gene is left open where the match is weak. The size of a clone is reported for some rows only, either as once, few or many, or as a class for expanded clones.

>few|TRBJ2-7|TRBD1|TRBV29-1
CSVGRTGAYEQYF
TGCAGCGTTGGGAGGACAGGGGCCTACGAGCAGTACTTC
>few|TRBJ1-4|-|TRBV7-9
CASSLGHTNEKLFF
TGTGCCAGCAGCTTAGGGCACACTAATGAAAAACTGTTTTTT
>few|TRBJ2-7|TRBD2|TRBV19
CASTPSGGYSYEQYF
TGTGCCAGTACCCCTAGCGGGGGGTACTCCTACGAGCAGTACTTC
>few|TRBJ1-3|TRBD1|TRBV9
CASSVEGTGYTIYF
TGTGCCAGCAGCGTAGAGGGGACAGGGTACACCATATATTTT
>-|TRBJ1-5|-|TRBV30
CAWRYGKNQPQHF
TGTGCCTGGAGGTACGGAAAGAATCAGCCCCAGCATTTT
>-|TRBJ2-3|-|TRBV28
CASRPGTSTDTQYF
TGTGCCAGCAGACCCGGGACTAGCACAGATACGCAGTATTTT
>-|TRBJ1-6|TRBD1|TRBV27
CASTGQGNSPLHF
TGTGCCAGCACCGGACAGGGGAATTCACCCCTCCACTTT
>few|TRBJ1-4|-|TRBV30
CAWSGDFNEKLFF
TGTGCCTGGAGCGGGGATTTTAATGAAAAACTGTTTTTT
>few|TRBJ1-5|TRBD1|TRBV15
CATSKSSTRGDQPQHF
TGTGCCACCAGCAAAAGCTCTACCAGGGGGGATCAGCCCCAGCATTTT
>-|TRBJ2-7|TRBD1|TRBV5-1
CASSPGQAIYYEQYF
TGCGCCAGCAGCCCCGGACAGGCGATATACTACGAGCAGTACTTC
>few|TRBJ1-4|-|TRBV19
CASSTETGEKLFF
TGTGCCAGTAGTACCGAAACAGGGGAAAAACTGTTTTTT
>few|TRBJ2-3|TRBD2|TRBV5-1
CASGAPSGGALTDTQYF
TGCGCCAGCGGGGCCCCTAGCGGGGGGGCCTTAACAGATACGCAGTATTTT
>-|TRBJ2-1|-|TRBV19
CASSSRLDTHNEQFF
TGTGCCAGTAGTTCGAGGCTAGACACACACAATGAGCAGTTCTTC
>-|TRBJ2-7|TRBD1|TRBV15
CATQKGGGYEQYF
TGTGCCACCCAAAAAGGGGGCGGTTACGAGCAGTACTTC
>many|TRBJ2-1|-|TRBV13
CASSLAHSEQFF
TGTGCCAGCAGCTTAGCACACAGTGAGCAGTTCTTC
>-|TRBJ2-7|-|TRBV7-8
CASSPGEGVGGQYF
TGTGCCAGCAGCCCCGGAGAAGGGGTCGGGGGGCAGTACTTC
>few|TRBJ2-3|-|TRBV5-4
CASSLEGYTDTQYF
TGTGCCAGCAGCTTGGAAGGGTACACAGATACGCAGTATTTT
>few|TRBJ2-1|TRBD1|TRBV18
CASSPSGTDGNEQFF
TGTGCCAGCTCACCCTCCGGGACAGATGGAAATGAGCAGTTCTTC
>few|TRBJ1-5|TRBD1|TRBV10-3
CAISGTVDQPQHF
TGTGCCATCAGCGGGACAGTCGATCAGCCCCAGCATTTT
>-|TRBJ2-5|-|TRBV5-1
CASSPQGFVETQYF
TGCGCCAGCAGCCCGCAGGGTTTTGTGGAGACCCAGTACTTC
>few|TRBJ2-7|-|TRBV28
CASSQTGLPYEQYF
TGTGCCAGCAGTCAAACAGGACTGCCCTACGAGCAGTACTTC
>few|TRBJ2-5|-|TRBV18
CASSPTEGETQYF
TGTGCCAGCTCACCGACGGAGGGAGAGACCCAGTACTTC
>few|TRBJ1-4|-|TRBV11-2
CASSLQGTNEKLFF
TGTGCCAGCAGCTTACAGGGGACTAATGAAAAACTGTTTTTT
>many|TRBJ2-1|TRBD2|TRBV10-3
CAISAVSREDNEQFF
TGTGCCATCAGTGCCGTCAGTCGGGAGGACAATGAGCAGTTCTTC
>-|TRBJ2-3|-|TRBV5-6
CASSFGAQGGDTQYF
TGTGCCAGCAGCTTCGGCGCCCAGGGTGGTGATACGCAGTATTTT
>-|TRBJ1-2|TRBD1|TRBV6-5
CASSTGQGTYGYTF
TGTGCCAGCAGTACGGGACAGGGAACCTATGGCTACACCTTC
>few|TRBJ2-2|-|TRBV13
CASSLGPNTGELFF
TGTGCCAGCAGCTTGGGGCCGAACACCGGGGAGCTGTTTTTT
>-|TRBJ1-6|TRBD1|TRBV27
CASSSYPPDRVNSPLHF
TGTGCCAGCAGTTCATACCCACCAGACAGGGTGAATTCACCCCTCCACTTT
>few|TRBJ2-5|-|TRBV7-6
CASSQDVMIQETQYF
TGTGCCAGCAGCCAGGACGTCATGATTCAAGAGACCCAGTACTTC
>few|TRBJ2-1|TRBD2|TRBV5-1
CASSFSTSGGYNEQFF
TGCGCCAGCAGCTTCTCCACTAGCGGGGGTTACAATGAGCAGTTCTTC
>-|TRBJ1-2|-|TRBV2
CASSEPGTYGYTF
TGTGCCAGCAGTGAACCAGGGACCTATGGCTACACCTTC
>-|TRBJ2-3|TRBD1|TRBV11-1
CASRHGQSQGADTQYF
TGTGCCAGCAGGCACGGACAGTCCCAGGGGGCAGATACGCAGTATTTT
>few|TRBJ2-7|-|TRBV15
CATSRGVDGYEQYF
TGTGCCACCAGCAGAGGGGTAGACGGCTACGAGCAGTACTTC
>few|TRBJ2-1|-|TRBV29-1
CSVQRQGRVYNEQFF
TGCAGCGTCCAAAGGCAGGGACGGGTTTACAATGAGCAGTTCTTC
>-|TRBJ2-7|TRBD1|TRBV5-1
CASSLRTGGYEQYF
TGCGCCAGCAGCTTGAGAACAGGGGGCTACGAGCAGTACTTC
>few|TRBJ2-5|-|TRBV20-1
CSVGEQTQYF
TGCAGTGTCGGGGAACAGACCCAGTACTTC
>-|TRBJ1-5|TRBD1|TRBV4-1
CASSPGQSFGPQHF
TGCGCCAGCAGCCCGGGACAGAGCTTTGGGCCCCAGCATTTT
>-|TRBJ2-2|-|TRBV11-2
CASSPVRDLINTGELFF
TGTGCCAGCAGCCCCGTCCGGGATCTTATAAACACCGGGGAGCTGTTTTTT
>few|TRBJ1-1|TRBD1|TRBV9
CASSPRQGNTEAFF
TGTGCCAGCAGCCCTCGACAGGGAAACACTGAAGCTTTCTTT
>few|TRBJ2-4|-|TRBV5-8
CASRSGTANIQYF
TGTGCCAGCAGGTCCGGGACGGCTAACATTCAGTACTTC
>-|TRBJ2-1|TRBD1|TRBV15
CATRDSDSSYNEQFF
TGTGCCACCCGGGACAGCGATAGCTCCTACAATGAGCAGTTCTTC
>-|TRBJ2-3|TRBD1|TRBV30
CAWSRGQTSTDTQYF
TGTGCCTGGAGTAGGGGACAGACATCCACAGATACGCAGTATTTT
>-|TRBJ1-6|TRBD1|TRBV5-1
CASSGGQQRPIHF
TGCGCCAGCAGCGGGGGACAGCAGAGACCGATCCACTTT
>few|TRBJ1-1|-|TRBV19
CASRVQENTEAFF
TGTGCCAGTCGGGTTCAAGAGAACACTGAAGCTTTCTTT
>-|TRBJ2-3|-|TRBV7-3
CASSPLGGGPTDTQYF
TGTGCCAGCAGCCCCCTGGGAGGGGGCCCCACAGATACGCAGTATTTT
>few|TRBJ2-3|-|TRBV4-2
CASSPNTDTQYF
TGTGCCAGCAGCCCCAACACAGATACGCAGTATTTT
>few|TRBJ1-2|-|TRBV7-2
CASSRDVESYGYTF
TGTGCCAGCAGCCGGGATGTGGAATCCTATGGCTACACCTTC
>few|TRBJ2-7|TRBD1|TRBV10-3
CAAKTGALGEQYF
TGTGCCGCCAAGACAGGGGCCCTTGGCGAGCAGTACTTC
>few|TRBJ2-3|-|TRBV9
CASSARDAWTAGTDTQYF
TGTGCCAGCAGCGCCCGGGACGCCTGGACCGCTGGCACAGATACGCAGTATTTT
>few|TRBJ1-6|-|TRBV2
CASNPMGPGSPLHF
TGTGCCAGCAACCCGATGGGCCCAGGGTCACCCCTCCACTTT
>few|TRBJ2-5|-|TRBV5-1
CASADWETQYF
TGCGCCAGCGCGGACTGGGAGACCCAGTACTTC
>-|TRBJ2-6|-|TRBV28
CASSFVQGMSSGANVLTF
TGTGCCAGCAGTTTCGTGCAGGGGATGAGCTCTGGGGCCAACGTCCTGACTTTC
>-|TRBJ1-2|TRBD1|TRBV30
CAWSTGQGWVGNGYTF
TGTGCCTGGAGCACCGGACAGGGGTGGGTCGGGAATGGCTACACCTTC
>few|TRBJ2-3|TRBD1|TRBV6-1
CASRWGTGSDTQYF
TGTGCCAGCAGATGGGGGACAGGGTCAGATACGCAGTATTTT
>-|TRBJ2-7|-|TRBV5-4
CASSPLSYEQYF
TGTGCCAGCAGCCCACTCTCCTACGAGCAGTACTTC